The 21 T cell receptor beta chains presented below share a single source sample, sequenced in a study of siplizumab effects on memory and regulatory T cells. The data were produced by immunoSEQ multiplex PCR, yet TCRdb's version contains in-frame clones alone and is incomplete. Of 100,000 or so clones in the sample, roughly 91% are singletons; the top ten hold around 0.32%. Sequences were obtained from CD4+ T cells sorted from blood. These receptor sequences come from a human donor in good health.

V gene TRBV10-3 combines with J gene TRBJ2-5; either TRBD1 or TRBD2 may fit D (5 bases each). The CDR3 covers 12 residues. Trimming stripped 4 bases from V and 2 bases from J, with 5 bases between. The germline CDR1 and CDR2 sequences are ENHRY and SYGVKD. CDR3 in DNA: TGTGCCATCAGTGGGGGGCAAGAGACCCAGTACTTC. Translation: CAISGGQETQYF.

The chain recombines TRBV19 with TRBJ1-6; D is uncertain. V lost 7 bases to trimming and J lost 2 bases, with 9 bases between them. Germline CDR1 and CDR2: LNHDA and SQIVND (reference sequence). The CDR3 runs to 14 residues. The CDR3 bases are TGTGCCAGTACCCTGGGAGCCTATAATTCACCCCTCCACTTT. It translates to CASTLGAYNSPLHF.

This chain uses TRBV18 with TRBJ1-1; the match to TRBD1 covers 10 bases. The CDR3 totals 13 residues. With V trimmed by 6 bases and J by 7 bases, 5 bases remained unmatched. Germline V gives CDR1 KGHSH, CDR2 LQKENI. The CDR3 DNA sequence: TGTGCCAGCTCTCAAGGACAGGGGGTTGAAGCTTTCTTT. This encodes CASSQGQGVEAFF. Variable domain in full (rest from reference TRBV18 and TRBJ1-1): NAGVMQNPRHLVRRRGQEARLRCSPMKGHSHVYWYRQLPEEGLKFMVYLQKENIIDESGMPKERFSAEFPKEGPSILRIQQVVRGDSAAYFCASSQGQGVEAFFGQGTRLTVV.

The chain employs TRBV29-1 and TRBJ1-1; 11 positions agree with TRBD1. There are 16 residues in the CDR3. V shed 4 bases, J shed 6 bases, and the junction held 13 bases outside the gene matches. Germline V CDR1 and CDR2: SQVTM, ANQGSEA. The CDR3: CSVGSGTGGSSSEAFF. The CDR3 DNA reads as TGCAGCGTTGGGAGCGGGACAGGGGGTTCTTCGTCTGAAGCTTTCTTT.

This clone was picked up one time. One junction end disagrees with the germline gene, perhaps due to a read error. This sequence joins TRBV7-7 and TRBJ2-1; 10 bases match TRBD2. The CDR3 extends over 15 amino acids. Germline V gives CDR1 SSHAT, CDR2 FNYEAQ (reference sequence). CDR3 region: CASSPSGSSNNEQFF. In DNA form, the CDR3 reads TGTGCTAGCAGCCCTAGCGGGAGCTCAAACAATGAGCAGTTCTTC.

CDR3 residues: CASSSATGGPYNEQFF. CDR3 sequence (DNA): TGTGCCAGCAGCTCCGCCACGGGAGGGCCCTACAATGAGCAGTTCTTC. V and J are TRBV7-2 and TRBJ2-1; TRBD2 matches 8 bases. Germline V gene lookup returns CDR1 SGHTA and CDR2 FQGNSA. The V segment lost 4 bases and the J segment 2 bases; nucleotides outside the gene matches: 7. CDR3 size: 16 residues.

The chain has TRBV2 and TRBJ1-5; D not certain. The CDR3 covers 15 residues. V lost 8 bases and J 5 bases, leaving 19 bases between the germline ends. Per germline, CDR1 SNHLY and CDR2 FYNNEI. CDR3 sequence reads: CASRSTPDPYQPQHF. Written as DNA, the CDR3 is TGTGCCAGCCGATCGACACCGGATCCCTATCAGCCCCAGCATTTT.

In DNA form, the CDR3 reads TGTGCCAGCAGTTCAGGGGGCGAGCAGTACTTC. Protein product: CASSSGGEQYF. The V call is TRBV27, the J call TRBJ2-7; 7 bases match TRBD1. CDR1 is MNHEY, CDR2 SMNVEV, per germline (reference sequence). The CDR3 contains 11 residues. The trim removed 4 bases at V and 6 bases at J, leaving 0 bases unmatched.

The CDR3 DNA follows: TGTGCCAGCACCGCGAACTCTGGGGTACCCTACGAGCAGTACTTC. Its protein product is CASTANSGVPYEQYF. The chain joins TRBV7-9 to TRBJ2-7; D uncertain. This CDR3 has 15 amino acids. The V and J ends lost 7 bases and 2 bases respectively, with 18 bases between them. Germline assignment: CDR1 SEHNR and CDR2 FQNEAQ (reference sequence).

J is TRBJ2-7 and V is TRBV7-2; D not resolved. Per the germline V gene, CDR1 is SGHTA and CDR2 is FQGNSA. Between the trimmed V and J ends, which lost 1 base and 7 bases, there was a span of 14 bases. CDR3 length: 14 amino acids. The CDR3 spells CASSLEARGGEQYF. In nucleotides, the CDR3 is TGTGCCAGCAGCTTAGAGGCTAGAGGTGGAGAGCAGTACTTC. The complete variable domain, with remaining parts taken from reference TRBV7-2 and TRBJ2-7, reads GAGVSQSPSNKVTEKGKDVELRCDPISGHTALYWYRQSLGQGLEFLIYFQGNSAPDKSGLPSDRFSAERTGGSVSTLTIQRTQQEDSAVYLCASSLEARGGEQYFGPGTRLTVT.

The CDR3, as DNA: TGTGCCAGCAGGGCTAGCGGGTCCTACAATGAGCAGTTCTTC. It specifies CASRASGSYNEQFF. J is TRBJ2-1 and V is TRBV6-5; 8 nucleotides agree with TRBD2. Unmatched junction bases numbered 2, after V lost 6 bases and J lost 1 base. This CDR3 is built from 14 residues. The germline V gene has CDR1 MNHEY and CDR2 SVGAGI.

This chain joins TRBV5-1 and TRBJ2-6; 9 nucleotides agree with TRBD1. The junction had 6 bases not matched to a gene; V was cut back by 4 bases and J by 1 base. Per germline, CDR1 SGHRS and CDR2 YFSETQ. The CDR3 loop spans 17 amino acids. The CDR3 spells CASSNRDRVSGANVLTF. In DNA, the CDR3 is TGCGCCAGCAGCAACCGGGACAGGGTTTCTGGGGCCAACGTCCTGACTTTC.

The V call is TRBV5-4, the J call TRBJ2-2, with D tentatively TRBD2 (6 bases). CDR3 size: 16 residues. Per the germline V gene, CDR1 is SGHNT and CDR2 is YYREEE (reference sequence). V gave up 4 bases and J gave up 2 bases, with 15 bases separating them. Here the CDR3 reads CASSPRAGRNTGELFF. The CDR3 coding sequence is TGTGCCAGCAGCCCAAGGGCGGGACGAAACACCGGGGAGCTGTTTTTT.

The rearrangement uses TRBV5-6 and TRBJ2-7; D not certain. Germline values: CDR1 SGHDT, CDR2 YYEEEE. CDR3 size: 12 residues. Trimming removed 0 bases from V and 3 bases from J, with 4 bases in between. The CDR3 is CASSLAIYEQYF. CDR3 sequence (DNA): TGTGCCAGCAGCTTGGCCATCTACGAGCAGTACTTC.

The chain carries TRBV11-3 and TRBJ2-1; possible D gene TRBD2, 5 bases. V lost 1 base, J lost 7 bases, and 8 bases lay in between. The germline V gene has CDR1 SGHNT and CDR2 YENEEA. The CDR3 is 13 residues long. The CDR3 coding sequence is TGTGCCAGCAGCTTAGTCGGACTGAATGAGCAGTTCTTC. Its protein is CASSLVGLNEQFF. Full variable domain (rest looked up from reference TRBV11-3 and TRBJ2-1): EAGVVQSPRYKIIEKKQPVAFWCNPISGHNTLYWYLQNLGQGPELLIRYENEEAVDDSQLPKDRFSAERLKGVDSTLKIQPAELGDSAVYLCASSLVGLNEQFFGPGTRLTVL.

This chain connects TRBV5-8 to TRBJ2-5, with D hard to call. Germline V gene data show CDR1 as SGHTS and CDR2 as YDEGEE. The CDR3 runs 16 residues. Trimming removed 2 bases from V and 3 bases from J, with 17 bases in between. The CDR3 protein is CASSLRLRSQKETQYF. For the CDR3, the DNA is TGTGCCAGCAGCTTAAGGTTACGCTCCCAGAAAGAGACCCAGTACTTC.

V gene TRBV6-6 combines with J gene TRBJ2-1, with 9 bases lining up with TRBD1. The CDR3 contains 15 residues. Germline V gene lookup returns CDR1 MNHNY and CDR2 SVGAGI (reference sequence). With 0 bases clipped from V and 6 bases from J, the junction kept 3 bases outside the gene matches. CDR3 sequence: CASSYSGTGSNEQFF. CDR3 nucleotides: TGTGCCAGCAGTTACTCGGGGACAGGGTCCAATGAGCAGTTCTTC.

This CDR3 reads CASSFRIGVEETQYF. CDR3 nucleotide sequence: TGTGCCAGCAGCTTCAGAATAGGTGTCGAAGAGACCCAGTACTTC. V is TRBV11-2 and J is TRBJ2-5; D not certain. V gave up 3 bases and J gave up 3 bases, with 14 bases separating them. The CDR3 spans 15 residues. Germline V gene data show CDR1 as SGHAT and CDR2 as FQNNGV.

J is TRBJ2-1 and V is TRBV7-2; 9 nucleotides align to TRBD1. CDR1 is SGHTA, CDR2 FQGNSA, per germline. This CDR3 region has 15 residues. V lost 5 bases and J lost 4; bases outside the gene matches: 6. This chain's CDR3 is CASSLDRGGYNEQFF. The CDR3 DNA reads TGTGCCAGCAGCCTGGACAGGGGTGGGTACAATGAGCAGTTCTTC.

The V gene is TRBV15, the J gene TRBJ1-1, with a tentative D call TRBD1 (5 bases). Germline loops: CDR1 LNHNV, CDR2 YYDKDF (reference sequence). The CDR3 spans 15 residues. The V gene lost 1 base and the J gene lost 1 base, with 10 bases spanning the gap. The CDR3 coding sequence is TGTGCCACCAGCAGAGTACAGGACGGGAACACTGAAGCTTTCTTT. Amino acids: CATSRVQDGNTEAFF.

This rearrangement joins TRBV5-4 to TRBJ2-5; no firm D call. The germline V and J ends were trimmed by 0 bases and 4 bases, with 13 bases remaining between them. The CDR3 loop spans 15 amino acids. CDR1 is SGHNT and CDR2 is YYREEE in the germline V gene (reference sequence). The CDR3 DNA follows: TGTGCCAGCAGCTTGGAGGGCAGGTCAAGAGAGACCCAGTACTTC. This encodes CASSLEGRSRETQYF.